This TCR beta chain was documented in a study of spatial heterogeneity in lung cancer. The study's findings and limits: Counts that tracked tumor mutation counts were those of expanded intratumoral alpha and beta TCRs.

TCRdb reprocessed the 5' RACE reads via MiXCR and lists one record per CDR3 protein. The sample shows some 23,000 distinct CDR3 sequences, approximately 9% of them seen only once. As regards this clonotype: Its antigen is unidentified.

Time point here: sample taken at primary tumor resection. Unsorted samples of tumor, nontumor lung or frozen PBMC had their whole RNA sequenced. Sequences were derived from lung tumor tissue, sampled at surgery. The receptor comes from a male donor with early-stage non-small cell lung cancer.

The CDR3: CAGRNEKETQYF. CDR3 sequence (DNA): TGTGCCGGCCGAAATGAGAAAGAGACCCAGTACTTC. V is TRBV2 and J is TRBJ2-5; D unresolved. Per the germline V gene, CDR1 is SNHLY and CDR2 is FYNNEI. This CDR3 has 12 amino acids. V lost 11 bases, J lost 3 bases, and 13 bases lay in between.